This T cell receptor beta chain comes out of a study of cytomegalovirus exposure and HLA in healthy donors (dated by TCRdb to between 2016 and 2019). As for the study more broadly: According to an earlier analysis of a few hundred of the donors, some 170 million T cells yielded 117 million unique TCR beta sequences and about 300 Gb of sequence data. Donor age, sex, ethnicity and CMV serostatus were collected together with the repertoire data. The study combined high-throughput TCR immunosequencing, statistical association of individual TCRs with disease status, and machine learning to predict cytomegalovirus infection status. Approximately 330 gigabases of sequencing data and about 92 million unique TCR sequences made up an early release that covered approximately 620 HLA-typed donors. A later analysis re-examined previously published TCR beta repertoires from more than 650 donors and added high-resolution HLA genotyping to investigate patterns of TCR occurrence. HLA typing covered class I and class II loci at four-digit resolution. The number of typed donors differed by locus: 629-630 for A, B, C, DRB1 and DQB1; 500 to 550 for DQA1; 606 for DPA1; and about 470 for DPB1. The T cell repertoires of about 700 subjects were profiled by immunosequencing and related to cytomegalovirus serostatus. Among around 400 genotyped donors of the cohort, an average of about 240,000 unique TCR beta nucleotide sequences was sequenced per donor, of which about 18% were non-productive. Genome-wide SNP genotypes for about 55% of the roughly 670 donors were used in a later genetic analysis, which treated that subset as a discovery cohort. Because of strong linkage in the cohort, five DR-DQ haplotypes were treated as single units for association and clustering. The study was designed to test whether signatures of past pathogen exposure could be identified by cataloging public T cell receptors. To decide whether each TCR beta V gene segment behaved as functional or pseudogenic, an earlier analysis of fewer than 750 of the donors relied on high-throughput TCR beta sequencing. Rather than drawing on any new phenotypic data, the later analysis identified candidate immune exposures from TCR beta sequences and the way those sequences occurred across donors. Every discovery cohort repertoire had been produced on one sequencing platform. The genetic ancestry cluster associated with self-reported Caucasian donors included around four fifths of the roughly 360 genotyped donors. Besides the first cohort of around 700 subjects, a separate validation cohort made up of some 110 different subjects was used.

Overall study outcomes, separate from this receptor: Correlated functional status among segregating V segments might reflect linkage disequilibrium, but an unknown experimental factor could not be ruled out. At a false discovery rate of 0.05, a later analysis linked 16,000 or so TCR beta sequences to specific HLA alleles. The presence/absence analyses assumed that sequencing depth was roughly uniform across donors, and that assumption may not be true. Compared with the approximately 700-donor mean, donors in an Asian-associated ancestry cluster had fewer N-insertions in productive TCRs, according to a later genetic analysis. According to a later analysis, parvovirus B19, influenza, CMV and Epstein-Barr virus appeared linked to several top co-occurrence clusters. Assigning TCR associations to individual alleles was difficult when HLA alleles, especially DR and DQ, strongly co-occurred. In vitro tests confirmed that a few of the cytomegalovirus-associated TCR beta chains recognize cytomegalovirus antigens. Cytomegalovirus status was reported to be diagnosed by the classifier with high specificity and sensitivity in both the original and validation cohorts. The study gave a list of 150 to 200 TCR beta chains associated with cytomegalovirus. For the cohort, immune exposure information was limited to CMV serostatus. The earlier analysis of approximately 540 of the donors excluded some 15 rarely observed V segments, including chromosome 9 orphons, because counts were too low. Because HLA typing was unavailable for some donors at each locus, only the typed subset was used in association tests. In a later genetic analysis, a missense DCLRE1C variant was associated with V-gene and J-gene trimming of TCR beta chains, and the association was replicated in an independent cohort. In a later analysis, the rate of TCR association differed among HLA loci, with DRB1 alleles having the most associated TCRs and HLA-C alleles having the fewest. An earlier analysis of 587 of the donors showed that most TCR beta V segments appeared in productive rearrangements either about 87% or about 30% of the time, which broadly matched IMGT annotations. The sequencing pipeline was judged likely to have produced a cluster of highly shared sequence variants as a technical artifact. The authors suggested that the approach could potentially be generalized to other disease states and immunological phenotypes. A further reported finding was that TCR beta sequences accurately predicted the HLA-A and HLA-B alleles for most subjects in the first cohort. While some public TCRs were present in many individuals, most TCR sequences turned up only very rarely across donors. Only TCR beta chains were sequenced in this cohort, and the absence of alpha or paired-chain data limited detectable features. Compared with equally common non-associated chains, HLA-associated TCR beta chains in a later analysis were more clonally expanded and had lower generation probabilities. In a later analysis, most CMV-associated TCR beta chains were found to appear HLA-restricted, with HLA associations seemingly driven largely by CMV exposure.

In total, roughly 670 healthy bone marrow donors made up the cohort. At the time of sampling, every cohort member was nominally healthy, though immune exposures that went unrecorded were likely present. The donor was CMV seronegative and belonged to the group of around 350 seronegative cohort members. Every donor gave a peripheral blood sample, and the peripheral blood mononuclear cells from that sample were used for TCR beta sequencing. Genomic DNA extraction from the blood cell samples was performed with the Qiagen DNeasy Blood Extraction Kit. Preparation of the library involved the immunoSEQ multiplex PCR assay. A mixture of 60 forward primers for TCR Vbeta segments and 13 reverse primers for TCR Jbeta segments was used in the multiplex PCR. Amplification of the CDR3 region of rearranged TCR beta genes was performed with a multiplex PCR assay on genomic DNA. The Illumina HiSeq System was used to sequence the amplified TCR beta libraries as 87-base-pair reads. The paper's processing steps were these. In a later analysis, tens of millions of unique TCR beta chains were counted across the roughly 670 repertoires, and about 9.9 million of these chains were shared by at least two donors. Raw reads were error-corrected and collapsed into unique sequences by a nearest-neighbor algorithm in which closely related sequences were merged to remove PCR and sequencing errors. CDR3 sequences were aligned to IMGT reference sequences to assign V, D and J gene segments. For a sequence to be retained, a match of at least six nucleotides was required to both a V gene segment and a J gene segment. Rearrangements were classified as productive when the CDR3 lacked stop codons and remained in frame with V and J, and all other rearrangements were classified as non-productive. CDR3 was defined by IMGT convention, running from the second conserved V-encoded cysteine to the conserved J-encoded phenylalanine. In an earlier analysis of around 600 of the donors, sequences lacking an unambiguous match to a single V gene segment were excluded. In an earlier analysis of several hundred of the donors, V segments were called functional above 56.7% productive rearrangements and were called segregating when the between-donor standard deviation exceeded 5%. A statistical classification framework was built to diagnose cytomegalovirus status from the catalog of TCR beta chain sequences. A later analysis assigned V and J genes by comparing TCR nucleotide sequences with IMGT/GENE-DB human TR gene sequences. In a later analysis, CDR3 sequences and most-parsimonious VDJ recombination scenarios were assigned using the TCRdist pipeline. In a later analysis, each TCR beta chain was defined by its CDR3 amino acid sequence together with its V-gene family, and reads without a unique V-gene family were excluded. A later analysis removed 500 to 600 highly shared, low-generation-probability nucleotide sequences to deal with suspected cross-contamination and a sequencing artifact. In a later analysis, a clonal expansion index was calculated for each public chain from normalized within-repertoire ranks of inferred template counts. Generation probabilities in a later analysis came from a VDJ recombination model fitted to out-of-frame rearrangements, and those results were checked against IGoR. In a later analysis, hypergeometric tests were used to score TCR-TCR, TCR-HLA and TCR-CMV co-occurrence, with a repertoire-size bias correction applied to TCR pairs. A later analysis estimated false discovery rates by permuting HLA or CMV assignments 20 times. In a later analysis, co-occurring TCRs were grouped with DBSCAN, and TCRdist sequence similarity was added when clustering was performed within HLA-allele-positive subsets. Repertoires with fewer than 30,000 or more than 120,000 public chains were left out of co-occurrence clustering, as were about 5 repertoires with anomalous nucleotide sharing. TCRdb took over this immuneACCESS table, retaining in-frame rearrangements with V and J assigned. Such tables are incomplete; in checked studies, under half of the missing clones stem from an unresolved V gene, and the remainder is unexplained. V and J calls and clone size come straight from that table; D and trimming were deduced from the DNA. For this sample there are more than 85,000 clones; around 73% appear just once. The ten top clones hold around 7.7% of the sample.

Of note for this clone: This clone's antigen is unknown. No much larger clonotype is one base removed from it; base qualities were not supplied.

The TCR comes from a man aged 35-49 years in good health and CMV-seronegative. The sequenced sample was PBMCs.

The sequenced DNA is TGCGCCAGCAGCTTGATAGCAGAGGCCTCTGAAGCTTTCTTT. The encoded protein is CASSLIAEASEAFF. The V and J segments used are TRBV5-1 and TRBJ1-1; the D gene cannot be resolved reliably. The trim is 1 base for V and 6 bases for J, with a gap of 13 bases between the germline ends. Sequences SGHRS (CDR1) and YFSETQ (CDR2) are obtained from the germline V gene. Counted from cysteine to phenylalanine, this CDR3 has 14 amino acids. CDR3 DNA only is kept here, 42 bases in frame from base 1.